This T cell receptor (beta chain) comes out of a study of cytomegalovirus exposure and HLA in healthy donors. This PCR relied on a set of 60 Vbeta primers and 13 Jbeta primers. Profiling relied on immunoSEQ multiplex PCR, and the TCRdb table lists in-frame clones only, not all of them. The sample contains about 190,000 clones, 65% to 75% of which appear only once. The receptor was derived from a young man in good health and CMV-seropositive. The sequencing input was PBMCs.

CDR3 DNA: TGTGCCAGCAGCTTGGATGTTTCTAGGTCCTTTGCAGATACGCAGTATTTT. Residues: CASSLDVSRSFADTQYF. The chain links TRBV5-6 to TRBJ2-3; D gene uncertain. The CDR3 has 17 amino acids. Germline V CDR1 and CDR2: SGHDT, YYEEEE. Trimming removed 0 bases from V and 4 bases from J, with 18 bases in between.